The T cell receptor (beta chain) described here comes from a study of blood T cell repertoires in COVID-19. Study-level information: The cDNA or gDNA used as material had been derived from T cells, B-cell-depleted T cells, or PBMCs.

The table came from immunoSEQ multiplex PCR; TCRdb's copy has only in-frame clones and leaves some out. The sample records approximately 200,000 clones, 65% to 90% being singletons. Per germline, CDR1 MNHNS and CDR2 SASEGT. Trimming cost V 1 base and J 6 bases, with 9 bases left between them. The CDR3 covers 13 residues. The sequenced sample consisted of peripheral blood. The V and J genes are TRBV6-1 and TRBJ1-1; D is unresolved. This clonotype was obtained from a woman aged 45-59 years with acute or convalescent COVID-19. CDR3 in DNA: TGTGCCAGCAGTGAAGGTGTATTCCCTGAAGCTTTCTTT. This gives the protein CASSEGVFPEAFF.